The rows below give T cell receptor beta chains drawn from one sample of a study of blood T cell repertoires in COVID-19. Repertoires were generated with immunoSEQ multiplex PCR, while TCRdb's copy carries only in-frame clones and drops some. The table includes fewer than 150,000 clones, 82% detected once. Sequencing input: peripheral blood. The receptors stem from an elderly woman with acute or convalescent COVID-19. CDR3s include the opening cysteine and the closing phenylalanine or tryptophan. The order of the fields is J gene, clone size, D gene, V gene, CDR3 DNA, CDR3 protein. D genes are given only for firm matches. The size of a clone is reported for some rows only, either as once, few or many, or as a class for expanded clones.

J gene: TRBJ2-3; clone size: once; D gene: TRBD2; V gene: TRBV28; CDR3 DNA: TGTGCGGGGTCTAGCGGAGGCACAGATACGCAGTATTTT; CDR3 protein: CAGSSGGTDTQYF
J gene: TRBJ2-3; clone size: once; D gene: TRBD1; V gene: TRBV19; CDR3 DNA: TGTGCCAGTAGCCGAATTATTCCCCGGGGACAGGGTAACACAGATACGCAGTATTTT; CDR3 protein: CASSRIIPRGQGNTDTQYF
J gene: TRBJ2-1; clone size: .; D gene: TRBD2; V gene: TRBV7-9; CDR3 DNA: TGTGCCAGCGCCCGACCGGGGGGCTACAATGAGCAGTTCTTC; CDR3 protein: CASARPGGYNEQFF
J gene: TRBJ2-2; clone size: .; D gene: TRBD1; V gene: TRBV6-4; CDR3 DNA: TGTGCCAGCAGTCGGGGACAGGCTCTGACCGGGGAGCTGTTTTTT; CDR3 protein: CASSRGQALTGELFF
J gene: TRBJ2-1; clone size: .; D gene: TRBD2; V gene: TRBV11-2; CDR3 DNA: TGTGCCAGCAGCATCGGACTAGCGGGGTACAATGAGCAGTTCTTC; CDR3 protein: CASSIGLAGYNEQFF
J gene: TRBJ2-1; clone size: .; D gene: TRBD2; V gene: TRBV28; CDR3 DNA: TGTGCCAGCAGTTTACTAGCGGGAGATTATGAGCAGTTCTTC; CDR3 protein: CASSLLAGDYEQFF
J gene: TRBJ1-2; clone size: .; D gene: .; V gene: TRBV11-2; CDR3 DNA: TGTGCCAGCAGCCTCACAGGGCTTATGGGCTATGGCTACACCTTC; CDR3 protein: CASSLTGLMGYGYTF
J gene: TRBJ1-1; clone size: .; D gene: TRBD1; V gene: TRBV5-1; CDR3 DNA: TGCGCCAGCAGCTCAGGGACAGGCGCTCAGAACACTGAAGCTTTCTTT; CDR3 protein: CASSSGTGAQNTEAFF
J gene: TRBJ2-3; clone size: .; D gene: .; V gene: TRBV28; CDR3 DNA: TGTGCCAGCAACCCGGAGGTGGGAGGCACAGATACGCAGTATTTT; CDR3 protein: CASNPEVGGTDTQYF
J gene: TRBJ2-1; clone size: once; D gene: .; V gene: TRBV4-1; CDR3 DNA: TGCGCCAGCAGCCCCCTGCGGGGAGATGGCAATGAGCAGTTCTTC; CDR3 protein: CASSPLRGDGNEQFF
J gene: TRBJ1-6; clone size: .; D gene: .; V gene: TRBV10-2; CDR3 DNA: TGCGCCAGCTGTAGGAGCTCCTATAATTCACCCCTCCACTTT; CDR3 protein: CASCRSSYNSPLHF
J gene: TRBJ2-7; clone size: .; D gene: TRBD2; V gene: TRBV6-5; CDR3 DNA: TGTGCCAGCAGCGCCGGGGAGGGAAGAGTCTACGAGCAGTACTTC; CDR3 protein: CASSAGEGRVYEQYF
J gene: TRBJ2-4; clone size: .; D gene: .; V gene: TRBV21-1; CDR3 DNA: TGTGCCAGCAGCAAATTGAGAGGTGAGACAGGGGGGCTAGCCAAAAACATTCAGTACTTC; CDR3 protein: CASSKLRGETGGLAKNIQYF
J gene: TRBJ2-5; clone size: .; D gene: .; V gene: TRBV18; CDR3 DNA: TGTGCCAGCTCACCTTCGGGAGTCTTAGGTAGCGGAGAACAAGAGACCCAGTACTTC; CDR3 protein: CASSPSGVLGSGEQETQYF
J gene: TRBJ1-2; clone size: once; D gene: .; V gene: TRBV5-4; CDR3 DNA: TGTGCCAGCAGCTCTGTCCCGCGGGGGTCCTATGGCTACACCTTC; CDR3 protein: CASSSVPRGSYGYTF